The 16 T cell receptor beta chains reported below all come from one sample, sequenced in a study of blood T cell repertoires in COVID-19 (dated by TCRdb to 2018 to 2021). The method was the immunoSEQ multiplex PCR assay. The clones in this table, taken by TCRdb from immuneACCESS, are in-frame only. Not every clone is retained; where verified, under half of the shortfall comes from an unresolved V gene, and the cause of the rest is unknown. This sample has 150,000 to 200,000 clones in its table, and less than 85% of those were observed once. 4% to 6.5% of the sample belongs to the ten largest clones. The material sequenced was PBMCs or T cells enriched from blood (not recorded which). The receptors stem from a woman aged 60-75 years with acute COVID-19.

V is TRBV6-5 and J is TRBJ2-5; the D gene is possibly TRBD2 (6 bases). Trimming removed 5 bases from V and 3 bases from J, with 13 bases in between. The germline gives CDR1 MNHEY, CDR2 SVGAGI. CDR3 size: 14 residues. CDR3 residues: CASSIDVAEETQYF. The CDR3 region has the DNA TGTGCCAGCAGTATAGATGTAGCGGAAGAGACCCAGTACTTC.

This chain links TRBV28 with TRBJ1-3; D is unclear. The V end was cut by 6 bases, the J end by 0 bases, with 12 bases between. This CDR3 has 15 residues. The germline CDR1 and CDR2 sequences are MDHEN and SYDVKM. CDR3 residues: CASRPARASGNTIYF. The DNA for the CDR3 is TGTGCCAGCAGACCCGCCCGAGCCTCTGGAAACACCATATATTTT.

The V call is TRBV18, the J call TRBJ2-1; 7 nucleotides agree with TRBD1. The CDR3 extends over 16 amino acids. V was clipped by 0 bases and J by 7 bases; unmatched bases: 9. Germline V gene data show CDR1 as KGHSH and CDR2 as LQKENI. The CDR3 DNA sequence: TGTGCCAGCTCACCACCCCCCGACAGGGAATCGAATGAGCAGTTCTTC. Residues: CASSPPPDRESNEQFF.

The chain employs TRBV6-5 and TRBJ2-7, with a tentative D call TRBD1 (6 bases). CDR1 is MNHEY and CDR2 is SVGAGI in the germline V gene. CDR3 size: 12 residues. V lost 4 bases and J lost 2, with 6 bases in between. In nucleotides, the CDR3 is TGTGCCAGCAGTTGGGACACCTACGAGCAGTACTTC. Amino acid sequence: CASSWDTYEQYF.

The chain links TRBV7-9 to TRBJ1-5; D remains unclear. V was cut by 6 bases and J by 3 bases, with 15 bases left in between. Germline lookup yields CDR1 SEHNR and CDR2 FQNEAQ (reference sequence). This CDR3 region has 15 residues. As DNA, the CDR3 is TGTGCCAGCAGACCACTTACGGGGAACAATCAGCCCCAGCATTTT. It specifies CASRPLTGNNQPQHF.

This clone was counted between two and nine times. This chain uses TRBV23-1 with TRBJ2-2; a possible D gene is TRBD1 (5 bases). TRBV23-1 has ORF status, its function being uncertain. Trimming took 2 bases from V and 2 from J, leaving 12 bases between them. The CDR3 runs to 16 residues. CDR3 amino acids: CASSQLRTPNTGELFF. The CDR3, as DNA: TGCGCCAGCAGTCAACTTAGGACACCTAACACCGGGGAGCTGTTTTTT.

The chain employs TRBV18 and TRBJ2-1; D unresolved. V lost 8 bases and J 0 bases, leaving 14 bases between the germline ends. CDR3 length equals 15 residues. Germline values: CDR1 KGHSH, CDR2 LQKENI. The CDR3 bases are TGTGCCAGCGCAACAGCTATTAACTCCTACAATGAGCAGTTCTTC. Its protein product is CASATAINSYNEQFF. The entire variable domain, with the rest obtained from reference TRBV18 and TRBJ2-1, is as follows: NAGVMQNPRHLVRRRGQEARLRCSPMKGHSHVYWYRQLPEEGLKFMVYLQKENIIDESGMPKERFSAEFPKEGPSILRIQQVVRGDSAAYFCASATAINSYNEQFFGPGTRLTVL.

The V and J genes are TRBV5-1 and TRBJ2-1, with 11 bases identical to TRBD1. The junction had 9 bases not matched to a gene; V was cut back by 4 bases and J by 3 bases. This CDR3 comprises 17 residues. The germline V gene has CDR1 SGHRS and CDR2 YFSETQ. The CDR3 coding sequence is TGCGCCAGCAGCCAAAGTCCCGGGACAGGGGGCTACAATGAGCAGTTCTTC. Translated: CASSQSPGTGGYNEQFF. Drawing the rest from reference TRBV5-1 and TRBJ2-1, the complete variable domain is KAGVTQTPRYLIKTRGQQVTLSCSPISGHRSVSWYQQTPGQGLQFLFEYFSETQRNKGNFPGRFSGRQFSNSRSEMNVSTLELGDSALYLCASSQSPGTGGYNEQFFGPGTRLTVL.

This rearrangement joins TRBV27 to TRBJ1-2, with 8 bases matching TRBD1. In germline, CDR1 is MNHEY, CDR2 SMNVEV (reference sequence). This CDR3 is 14 amino acids long. Germline trimming cut 5 bases from V and 4 bases from J; bases unmatched to any gene: 6. CDR3 in DNA: TGTGCCAGCAGTACCCCAGGGGGCCTCTATGGCTACACCTTC. Translating gives CASSTPGGLYGYTF.

V usage is TRBV2 and J usage is TRBJ2-5; TRBD2 matches at 10 bases. The V gene end was trimmed by 6 bases and the J gene end by 5 bases; junction bases not matched to a gene: 6. The CDR3 runs 14 residues. Germline values: CDR1 SNHLY, CDR2 FYNNEI. DNA for the CDR3: TGTGCCAGCAGCGCAACTAGCGGGAAGGAGACCCAGTACTTC. Translated: CASSATSGKETQYF.

A few counts support this clone. The V gene is TRBV16, the J gene TRBJ2-3, with 8 bases matching TRBD1. Germline V gene lookup returns CDR1 KGHSY and CDR2 FQNENV. V was pared by 4 bases and J by 3 bases, with 9 bases of the junction left unmatched. This CDR3 has 16 residues. CDR3 coding DNA: TGTGCCAGCAGCCGAGGGCAGGGGGCTTGGACAGATACGCAGTATTTT. This encodes CASSRGQGAWTDTQYF.

J is TRBJ2-7 and V is TRBV27; maybe TRBD2 (5 bases). CDR3 length: 15 amino acids. The germline V gene has CDR1 MNHEY and CDR2 SMNVEV (reference sequence). Between the trimmed V and J ends, which lost 6 bases and 0 bases, there was a span of 15 bases. CDR3 protein: CASRTPRDSSYEQYF. As DNA, the CDR3 is TGTGCCAGCAGAACTCCACGGGATTCCTCCTACGAGCAGTACTTC.

The J gene is TRBJ1-1, the V gene TRBV7-9; no firm D call. Trimming pared 0 bases from V and 5 bases from J, leaving 10 bases between. This CDR3 is built from 14 residues. Germline assignment: CDR1 SEHNR and CDR2 FQNEAQ (reference sequence). CDR3 region: CASSLAITSTEAFF. As DNA, the CDR3 is TGTGCCAGCAGCTTAGCGATTACAAGTACTGAAGCTTTCTTT.

V gene TRBV6-6 combines with J gene TRBJ2-1; 9 positions agree with TRBD2. This CDR3 has 14 residues. Germline assignment: CDR1 MNHNY and CDR2 SVGAGI (reference sequence). V lost 7 bases and J lost 8; bases outside the gene matches: 9. The CDR3 sequence: CASNLAGEHHEQFF. CDR3 sequence (DNA): TGTGCCAGCAACTTAGCGGGAGAACACCATGAGCAGTTCTTC.

The chain is built from TRBV4-1 and TRBJ2-2, with TRBD1 matching 7 bases. The J segment lost 0 bases and the V segment lost 7 bases, leaving 8 bases of the junction unmatched. The CDR3 extends over 16 amino acids. The germline CDR1 and CDR2 sequences are MGHRA and YSYEKL. This CDR3 is CASTLPGQTNTGELFF. The CDR3 DNA follows: TGCGCCAGCACCCTACCGGGACAGACGAACACCGGGGAGCTGTTTTTT.

J is TRBJ2-7 and V is TRBV3-1 (or the pseudogene TRBV3-2), with a possible D match to TRBD1 (6 bases). CDR3 size: 12 residues. Germline-derived CDR1 and CDR2 are LGHDT and YNNKEL (reference sequence). V was shortened by 4 bases and J by 5 bases, with 9 bases between the two germline ends. CDR3: CASSPQGNEQYF. The CDR3, as DNA: TGTGCCAGCAGCCCTCAGGGGAACGAGCAGTACTTC.